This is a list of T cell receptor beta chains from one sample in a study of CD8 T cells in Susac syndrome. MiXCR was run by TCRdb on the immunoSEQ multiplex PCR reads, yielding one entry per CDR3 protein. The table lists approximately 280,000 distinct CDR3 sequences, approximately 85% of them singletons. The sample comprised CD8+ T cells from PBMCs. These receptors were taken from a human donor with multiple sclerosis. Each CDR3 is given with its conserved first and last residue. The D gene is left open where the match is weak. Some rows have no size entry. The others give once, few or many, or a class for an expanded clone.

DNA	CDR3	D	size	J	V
TGTGCCAGCAGTTACAGGGTGGGGGAGACCCAGTACTTC	CASSYRVGETQYF	.	.	TRBJ2-5	TRBV7-3
TGTGCCAGCAGTACTCTCGACAGGGAGCGCGGGGAGCTGTTTTTT	CASSTLDRERGELFF	TRBD1	.	TRBJ2-2	TRBV12-3/TRBV12-4
TGTGCCAGCCAGGGATACTACAATGAGCAGTTCTTC	CASQGYYNEQFF	.	.	TRBJ2-1	TRBV2
TGTGCCAGCAGCTTTCTAGGTTGGAACACCGATGAGCAGTTCTTC	CASSFLGWNTDEQFF	.	.	TRBJ2-1	TRBV13
TGTGCCAGCAGCGCCGCCGGGACAGGGGTGCTTGAGCAGTTCTTC	CASSAAGTGVLEQFF	TRBD1	.	TRBJ2-1	TRBV7-9
TGTGCCAGTAGTATAAAAGGGATTAGCAATCAGCCCCAGCATTTT	CASSIKGISNQPQHF	.	.	TRBJ1-5	TRBV19
TGCGCCAGCAGTGAGCCCCCCCGTAGCGGGATAGGGGAGACCCAGTACTTC	CASSEPPRSGIGETQYF	TRBD2	.	TRBJ2-5	TRBV10-2
TGTGCCAGCAGCTTAGATCACACCACCGGGGAGCTGTTTTTT	CASSLDHTTGELFF	.	.	TRBJ2-2	TRBV11-2
TGTGCCAGCAGCGCAAGCTCCGGGACTAGCTCCTACGAGCAGTACTTC	CASSASSGTSSYEQYF	TRBD2	.	TRBJ2-7	TRBV9
TGTGCCAGCAGCTTCCCGCGGGAGCGGGACAATGAGCAGTTCTTC	CASSFPRERDNEQFF	TRBD2	.	TRBJ2-1	TRBV7-9
TGTGCCAGCAGCGGCGGGACTCTCTCCTACAATGAGCAGTTCTTC	CASSGGTLSYNEQFF	.	.	TRBJ2-1	TRBV9
TGTGCCAGCAGCCTCCAGGGGGGAAAATCCTACAATGAGCAGTTCTTC	CASSLQGGKSYNEQFF	.	.	TRBJ2-1	TRBV27
TGTGCCAGCAGCTTAGATTGGTATGATGCTAGCGGGACGGAAGAGACCCAGTACTTC	CASSLDWYDASGTEETQYF	TRBD2	.	TRBJ2-5	TRBV7-9
TGTGCCAGCAGCTGGGCTAGCGGTACCTACAATGAGCAGTTCTTC	CASSWASGTYNEQFF	TRBD2	.	TRBJ2-1	TRBV5-6
TGTGCCAGCAGGGGCATCCAGACCCAGTACTTC	CASRGIQTQYF	.	once	TRBJ2-5	TRBV27
TGTGCCACCAGCAGTGGCGAGGGGCGGGAGTCTTACGAGCAGTACTTC	CATSSGEGRESYEQYF	TRBD2	.	TRBJ2-7	TRBV15